The 28 T cell receptor beta chains listed next were all sequenced from one sample in a study of T-cell memory formation after mild COVID-19. TCRdb ran MiXCR on the 5' RACE reads and lists one entry per CDR3 protein. Of roughly 100,000 distinct CDR3 sequences detected, less than 15% appear once; the ten largest clones hold approximately 26%. Sequencing used PBMCs or a T cell subset sorted from them (not recorded which). Receptors originate from an adult woman who had mild COVID-19 (a few samples of this study predate the infection). Cell type and time point are not known.

This chain connects TRBV12-3 or TRBV12-4 to TRBJ2-1; D possibly corresponds to TRBD1 (5 bases). The CDR3 is made up of 13 amino acids. Trimming removed 4 bases at V and 9 bases at J, with 13 bases between. CDR3 in amino acids: CASSSYAGSEQFF. The CDR3 DNA reads as TGTGCCAGCAGTTCCTACGCAGGGTCTGAGCAGTTCTTC.

V is TRBV7-3 and J is TRBJ2-3, with a possible D match to TRBD1 (6 bases). V lost 0 bases to trimming and J lost 6 bases, with 10 bases between them. The germline V gene encodes CDR1 SGHTA and CDR2 FQGTGA. The length of the CDR3 is 14 residues. The CDR3 nucleotides are TGTGCCAGCAGCTTAACCGACAGGAAGGATACGCAGTATTTT. As protein: CASSLTDRKDTQYF.

This clonotype has only a few counts. The CDR3 DNA is TGCAGTGCTAGAGATCAAGGACTAGCGGGGCTGAACTACGAGCAGTACTTC. This translates into CSARDQGLAGLNYEQYF. The genes are TRBV20-1 and TRBJ2-7, with 12 bases aligning to TRBD2. The germline CDR1 and CDR2 sequences are DFQATT and SNEGSKA (reference sequence). The CDR3 extends over 17 amino acids. The J segment lost 3 bases and the V segment lost 0 bases, leaving 9 bases of the junction unmatched.

Only a few counts were recorded for this clonotype. This chain connects TRBV11-3 to TRBJ2-7; the D call may be TRBD1 or TRBD2 (6 bases each). Trimming took off 5 bases at V and 5 bases at J, with 19 bases between the two ends. There are 15 residues in the CDR3. Germline V gene lookup returns CDR1 SGHNT and CDR2 YENEEA. CDR3 in amino acids: CASSQRQEGLDEQYF. CDR3 DNA sequence: TGTGCCAGCAGCCAGAGACAGGAGGGTCTGGACGAGCAGTACTTC.

This clonotype was observed a few times. The genes are TRBV3-1 and TRBJ2-1; tentatively, D is TRBD2 (7 bases). The CDR3 totals 15 residues. Per the germline V gene, CDR1 is LGHDT and CDR2 is YNNKEL (reference sequence). V lost 8 bases and J 7 bases, leaving 21 bases between the germline ends. The CDR3 coding sequence is TGTGCCAGCCGAGACGGGGGGCTGGGGACTAATGAGCAGTTCTTC. It encodes CASRDGGLGTNEQFF.

The rearrangement joins TRBV7-6 to TRBJ2-7; D is perhaps TRBD1 or TRBD2 (7 bases each). Trimming took 2 bases from V and 3 from J, leaving 23 bases between them. The CDR3 consists of 18 residues. Germline lookup yields CDR1 SGHVS and CDR2 FNYEAQ. CDR3 in DNA: TGTGCCAGCAGCTTAAAGGCGATGCAGGGGGGGGCTAGCTACGAGCAGTACTTC. This sequence encodes CASSLKAMQGGASYEQYF.

The table lists this clonotype with a few counts. This sequence joins TRBV19 and TRBJ1-1; TRBD1 matches at 12 bases. This CDR3 is 16 amino acids long. With V trimmed by 7 bases and J by 0 bases, 6 bases remained unmatched. Germline-derived CDR1 and CDR2 are LNHDA and SQIVND (reference sequence). DNA for the CDR3: TGTGCCAGTACCCCTGGGACAGGGGGCCTGAACACTGAAGCTTTCTTT. It specifies CASTPGTGGLNTEAFF.

This clonotype was recorded a few times. This chain joins TRBV27 and TRBJ2-3, with D possibly being TRBD2 (6 bases). The CDR3 contains 14 residues. The V gene's germline CDR1 is MNHEY and CDR2 SMNVEV (reference sequence). V lost 5 bases to trimming and J lost 4 bases, with 13 bases between them. The DNA for the CDR3 is TGTGCCAGCAGTACTAGCACCAGCCCAGATACGCAGTATTTT. Amino acid sequence: CASSTSTSPDTQYF.

This clonotype was counted many times. This chain connects TRBV5-1 to TRBJ2-7; perhaps TRBD2 as D (5 bases). Trimming cost V 4 bases and J 2 bases, with 10 bases left between them. The germline gives CDR1 SGHRS, CDR2 YFSETQ. The CDR3 is made up of 13 amino acids. CDR3 region: CASSQDSTYEQYF. The CDR3 DNA reads as TGCGCCAGCAGCCAGGACTCCACCTACGAGCAGTACTTC.

This clonotype was seen a few times. The chain employs TRBV5-6 and TRBJ2-7; tentative D call: TRBD2 (5 bases). Between the trimmed V and J ends, which lost 1 base and 3 bases, there was a span of 11 bases. The CDR3 totals 14 residues. Germline V gene data show CDR1 as SGHDT and CDR2 as YYEEEE. The DNA of the CDR3 is TGTGCCAGCAGCTTGACGCTCGGGGACTACGAGCAGTACTTC. It yields the protein CASSLTLGDYEQYF.

The rearrangement uses TRBV11-2 and TRBJ2-3; 15 bases agree with TRBD2. Germline CDR1 is SGHAT and CDR2 is FQNNGV. The CDR3 has 18 amino acids. Unmatched junction bases numbered 9, after V lost 5 bases and J lost 3 bases. Written as DNA, the CDR3 is TGTGCCAGCAGCGCCGGGACTAGCGGGAGGTTTACTACAGATACGCAGTATTTT. Its translation: CASSAGTSGRFTTDTQYF.

As concerns this clonotype: One base away lies a much larger clone, so this may be a sequencing read error. The J gene is TRBJ1-5, the V gene TRBV12-3 or TRBV12-4; D not resolved. This CDR3 comprises 13 residues. CDR3 in DNA: TGTGCCAGCAGTTCGGGATGGGCTCAGCACCAGCATTTT. Its translation is CASSSGWAQHQHF.

The chain couples TRBV24-1 to TRBJ2-1; D uncertain. Trimming took 6 bases from V and 1 from J, leaving 3 bases between them. The CDR3 has 12 residues. CDR1 is KGHDR and CDR2 is SFDVKD in the germline V gene. CDR3 residues: CATSQSYNEQFF. The CDR3 DNA sequence: TGTGCCACCAGTCAGTCCTACAATGAGCAGTTCTTC.

V and J are TRBV20-1 and TRBJ1-2; D unclear. The CDR3 consists of 13 residues. The germline V gene encodes CDR1 DFQATT and CDR2 SNEGSKA (reference sequence). The ends were cut back, 0 bases at V and 10 bases at J, with 15 bases in the middle. CDR3 nucleotide sequence: TGCAGTGCTAGAGATGGTTACAGCCTCTACTACACCTTC. Its translation is CSARDGYSLYYTF.

The chain employs TRBV2 and TRBJ2-3; tentatively, D is TRBD2 (7 bases). The CDR3 is made up of 14 amino acids. V lost 5 bases to trimming and J lost 3 bases, with 12 bases between them. Germline V gives CDR1 SNHLY, CDR2 FYNNEI. The CDR3 loop is CASSYAGATDTQYF. Written as DNA, the CDR3 is TGTGCCAGCAGTTACGCGGGGGCAACAGATACGCAGTATTTT. Filled out from reference TRBV2 and TRBJ2-3, the complete variable domain reads EPEVTQTPSHQVTQMGQEVILRCVPISNHLYFYWYRQILGQKVEFLVSFYNNEISEKSEIFDDQFSVERPDGSNFTLKIRSTKLEDSAMYFCASSYAGATDTQYFGPGTRLTVL.

The V call is TRBV6-6, the J call TRBJ2-2; maybe TRBD2 (5 bases). CDR1 is MNHNY, CDR2 SVGAGI, per germline (reference sequence). With 3 bases removed from V and 5 bases from J, the gap between germline ends came to 10 bases. The CDR3 runs 14 residues. CDR3 sequence (DNA): TGTGCCAGCAGTTATACTAGTTTGACCGGGGAGCTGTTTTTT. Its translation is CASSYTSLTGELFF.

The chain carries TRBV14 and TRBJ2-7; D not resolved. This CDR3 contains 13 residues. Trimming shortened V by 0 bases and J by 3 bases, and 6 bases separated the two germline ends. Germline CDR1 reads SGHDN; CDR2 reads FVKESK. CDR3: CASSQDASYEQYF. CDR3 sequence (DNA): TGTGCCAGCAGCCAAGATGCCAGCTACGAGCAGTACTTC.

This clonotype was found a few times. The gene calls are TRBV24-1 and TRBJ1-2; no clear D. The ends were cut back, 0 bases at V and 7 bases at J, with 5 bases in the middle. The CDR3 is made up of 12 amino acids. Germline assignment: CDR1 KGHDR and CDR2 SFDVKD. The CDR3, as DNA: TGTGCCACCAGTGATTTGCAACGTGGCTACACCTTC. This codes for CATSDLQRGYTF.

This clonotype was counted only a few times. The CDR3 here is CASRPTGSEQFF. CDR3 DNA sequence: TGCGCCAGCCGACCAACCGGGAGTGAGCAGTTCTTC. This chain uses TRBV5-1 with TRBJ2-1, with a tentative D call TRBD2 (6 bases). Germline assignment: CDR1 SGHRS and CDR2 YFSETQ. The CDR3 has 12 residues. The V gene lost 7 bases and the J gene lost 9 bases, with 14 bases spanning the gap.

The CDR3 DNA sequence: TGCGCCAGCAGCCTCCCAATGCGAGACAGGGGGAGGCGTGAAAAACTGTTTTTT. This sequence encodes CASSLPMRDRGRREKLFF. The rearrangement uses TRBV4-1 and TRBJ1-4, with 9 nucleotides matching TRBD1. This CDR3 region has 18 residues. The germline V gene encodes CDR1 MGHRA and CDR2 YSYEKL. The junction had 16 bases not matched to a gene; V was cut back by 4 bases and J by 7 bases.

This clonotype occurred a few times. The gene calls are TRBV3-1 and TRBJ1-5; 8 nucleotides agree with TRBD1. Germline V gene data show CDR1 as LGHDT and CDR2 as YNNKEL (reference sequence). The V gene end was trimmed by 9 bases and the J gene end by 5 bases; junction bases not matched to a gene: 6. CDR3 size: 13 residues. This CDR3 is CARTGVYHQPQHF. CDR3 in DNA: TGTGCCAGGACAGGGGTTTACCATCAGCCCCAGCATTTT.

This clonotype was seen ten or more times. V usage is TRBV11-2 and J usage is TRBJ2-3; D might be TRBD2 (6 bases). The V and J ends lost 5 bases and 3 bases respectively, with 12 bases between them. Germline V gives CDR1 SGHAT, CDR2 FQNNGV. There are 14 residues in the CDR3. The CDR3 DNA sequence: TGTGCCAGCAGCCTCGTAGCGGTAACAGATACGCAGTATTTT. Translated: CASSLVAVTDTQYF. Full variable domain (remainder filled in from reference TRBV11-2 and TRBJ2-3): EAGVAQSPRYKIIEKRQSVAFWCNPISGHATLYWYQQILGQGPKLLIQFQNNGVVDDSQLPKDRFSAERLKGVDSTLKIQPAKLEDSAVYLCASSLVAVTDTQYFGPGTRLTVL.

The V and J genes are TRBV6-2 or TRBV6-3 and TRBJ2-3; no clear D. Germline lookup yields CDR1 MNHEY and CDR2 SVGEGT. The ends were cut back, 4 bases at V and 2 bases at J, with 10 bases in the middle. The CDR3 is made up of 14 amino acids. This CDR3 is CASSSADLTDTQYF. DNA of the CDR3: TGTGCCAGCAGTTCTGCGGACCTCACAGATACGCAGTATTTT.

This clonotype was counted ten times or more. This sequence joins TRBV7-9 and TRBJ2-1; 7 bases are a match to TRBD1. V gave up 7 bases and J gave up 0 bases; unmatched junction bases: 3. The length of the CDR3 is 14 residues. Looked up from germline, CDR1 is SEHNR and CDR2 is FQNEAQ (reference sequence). CDR3 loop: CASTGGSSYNEQFF. The DNA of the CDR3 is TGTGCCAGCACAGGGGGTAGCTCCTACAATGAGCAGTTCTTC.

The chain links TRBV6-1 to TRBJ1-2; 7 bases agree with TRBD1. This CDR3 comprises 15 residues. In germline, CDR1 is MNHNS, CDR2 SASEGT. V lost 4 bases, J lost 4 bases, and 9 bases stayed unmatched. The CDR3 bases are TGTGCCAGCAGTGCAGGACAGGAGAGTTTCTATGGCTACACCTTC. Protein sequence: CASSAGQESFYGYTF.

This clonotype has a handful of counts. The rearrangement links TRBV27 to TRBJ2-1, with 8 bases aligning to TRBD1. V was pared by 3 bases and J by 2 bases, with 3 bases of the junction left unmatched. Per the germline V gene, CDR1 is MNHEY and CDR2 is SMNVEV (reference sequence). The CDR3 is made up of 15 amino acids. The CDR3 is CASSLGTGAYNEQFF. CDR3 coding DNA: TGTGCCAGCAGTTTGGGGACAGGTGCCTACAATGAGCAGTTCTTC.

This clonotype came up a few times. Sequence at one end of the junction differs from germline and may be a read error. The V and J genes are TRBV14 and TRBJ2-7; 8 nucleotides match TRBD1. The CDR3 consists of 14 residues. Germline V gene lookup returns CDR1 SGHDN and CDR2 FVKESK. The CDR3 nucleotides are TGTGCCAGCAGCCAAGTAGGGGAGACAGGGGCGAAGGACTTC. This encodes CASSQVGETGAKDF. Together with reference TRBV14 and TRBJ2-7, the CDR3 gives the full variable domain: EAGVTQFPSHSVIEKGQTVTLRCDPISGHDNLYWYRRVMGKEIKFLLHFVKESKQDESGMPNNRFLAERTGGTYSTLKVQPAELEDSGVYFCASSQVGETGAKDFGPGTRLTVT.

Only one count was recorded for this clonotype. The chain combines TRBV2 with TRBJ2-3; possible D gene TRBD2, 5 bases. The V end lost 7 bases, the J end lost 4 bases, and 18 bases lay between the germline ends. CDR3 length: 15 amino acids. The germline gives CDR1 SNHLY, CDR2 FYNNEI. CDR3 coding DNA: TGTGCCAGCATCTCGAGGGCATCCGGTCCAGATACGCAGTATTTT. Amino acid sequence: CASISRASGPDTQYF.